This T cell receptor beta chain was profiled in a study of regulatory T cells in long-lasting Graves disease. Study information: Prior antithyroid drug treatment in newly diagnosed Graves' patients lasted under 3 months. Whole-study findings and limits: Thyroid tissue went unexamined; only peripheral blood was analyzed.

To make TCR beta libraries, researchers used iRepertoire HTBI primers and Arm-PCR of CDR3 regions. TCRdb reprocessed the multiplex PCR reads via MiXCR and lists one record per CDR3 protein. The sample records around 400,000 distinct CDR3 sequences, 15% being singletons. V lost 0 bases and J lost 10, with 16 bases in between. Germline V gives CDR1 DFQATT, CDR2 SNEGSKA (reference sequence). The CDR3 covers 15 residues. Time point noted: newly diagnosed GD, antithyroid drugs for less than 3 months. RNA from PBMCs was the source of the TCR library. This clonotype was seen a single time. What it binds is not known. The same data also contributed to another study, on T cells in Graves' hyperthyroidism and ophthalmopathy. This second study notes: The diagnostic basis comprised clinical symptoms, serum thyroxine and TRAb, thyroid ultrasound and orbital computed tomography. When the TCR CDR3 underwent first-round RT-PCR, the HTBI primer set was used.

Here the sequenced sample was peripheral blood mononuclear cells (PBMCs), taken at new diagnosis, from a patient treated with antithyroid drugs. This sequence was found in a woman between 40 and 55 years old with Graves disease. The V call is TRBV20-1, the J call TRBJ1-6, with a possible D match to TRBD1 (5 bases). The CDR3, as DNA: TGCAGTGCTAGAGATCTCCGAGGGGCTGGCTCACCCCTCCACTTT. Its translation: CSARDLRGAGSPLHF.